These T cell receptor beta chains were read from a single sample in a study of cytomegalovirus exposure and HLA in healthy donors. Sequencing used immunoSEQ multiplex PCR; TCRdb keeps in-frame clones, though not all of them. Found here are tens of thousands of clones, roughly 63% of them singletons; the top ten hold roughly 21%. The sequencing input was PBMCs. These receptors all stem from a woman between 50 and 59 years old in good health and CMV-seropositive. Both conserved end residues are part of each CDR3. The D gene is left open where the match is weak. The size of a clone is reported for some rows only, either as once, few or many, or as a class for expanded clones.

j_gene: TRBJ2-5
d_gene: TRBD2
abundance: once
v_gene: TRBV30
CDR3aa: CAWSVRLAGGPNQETQYF
CDR3nt: TGTGCCTGGAGTGTAAGGCTAGCGGGGGGGCCAAACCAAGAGACCCAGTACTTC

j_gene: TRBJ2-5
d_gene: TRBD1
abundance: -
v_gene: TRBV6-6
CDR3aa: CASSAEGGSETQYF
CDR3nt: TGTGCCAGTTCTGCTGAAGGGGGCTCAGAGACCCAGTACTTC

j_gene: TRBJ1-2
d_gene: -
abundance: -
v_gene: TRBV6-5
CDR3aa: CASSYSSSEGQNGYTF
CDR3nt: TGTGCCAGCAGTTACTCGAGTTCGGAGGGGCAGAATGGCTACACCTTC

j_gene: TRBJ2-7
d_gene: -
abundance: -
v_gene: TRBV20-1
CDR3aa: CSASPRVEQYF
CDR3nt: TGCAGTGCTAGTCCGCGCGTCGAGCAGTACTTC

j_gene: TRBJ1-1
d_gene: -
abundance: -
v_gene: TRBV19
CDR3aa: CASSIRGLGAEAFF
CDR3nt: TGTGCCAGTAGTATAAGGGGTCTGGGCGCTGAAGCTTTCTTT

j_gene: TRBJ1-1
d_gene: TRBD1
abundance: -
v_gene: TRBV19
CDR3aa: CASSTRQGRSEAFF
CDR3nt: TGTGCCAGTAGTACCCGACAGGGGAGATCTGAAGCTTTCTTT

j_gene: TRBJ2-2
d_gene: TRBD1
abundance: -
v_gene: TRBV4-1
CDR3aa: CASSPAWEGGLAGELFF
CDR3nt: TGCGCCAGCAGCCCAGCCTGGGAAGGGGGCCTTGCCGGGGAGCTGTTTTTT

j_gene: TRBJ2-1
d_gene: TRBD1
abundance: -
v_gene: TRBV13
CDR3aa: CASSPGTGVNEQFF
CDR3nt: TGTGCCAGCAGCCCCGGGACAGGGGTCAATGAGCAGTTCTTC

j_gene: TRBJ2-3
d_gene: TRBD2
abundance: once
v_gene: TRBV4-1
CDR3aa: CASSQGASGGEIDTQYF
CDR3nt: TGCGCCAGCAGCCAAGGGGCTAGCGGGGGGGAAATTGATACGCAGTATTTT

j_gene: TRBJ2-4
d_gene: TRBD2
abundance: -
v_gene: TRBV28
CDR3aa: CASSSIGTSGGRGYIQYF
CDR3nt: TGTGCCAGCAGTTCCATAGGGACTAGCGGGGGAAGAGGTTACATTCAGTACTTC

j_gene: TRBJ2-7
d_gene: TRBD1
abundance: -
v_gene: TRBV7-9
CDR3aa: CASSIQGVSDEQYF
CDR3nt: TGTGCCAGCAGCATTCAGGGGGTCAGCGACGAGCAGTACTTC

j_gene: TRBJ2-7
d_gene: TRBD1
abundance: -
v_gene: TRBV11-2
CDR3aa: CASSPLGRQGVSYEQYF
CDR3nt: TGTGCCAGCAGCCCCTTGGGGAGACAGGGCGTCTCTTACGAGCAGTACTTC

j_gene: TRBJ2-1
d_gene: -
abundance: many
v_gene: TRBV7-9
CDR3aa: CASSFRIPSSYNEQFF
CDR3nt: TGTGCCAGCAGCTTTAGAATTCCAAGCTCCTACAATGAGCAGTTCTTC

j_gene: TRBJ2-3
d_gene: -
abundance: -
v_gene: TRBV29-1
CDR3aa: CSASGGSDTQYF
CDR3nt: TGCAGCGCCTCGGGCGGGTCAGATACGCAGTATTTT

j_gene: TRBJ1-1
d_gene: TRBD1
abundance: few
v_gene: TRBV5-1
CDR3aa: CASSLGQGGGTEAFF
CDR3nt: TGCGCCAGCAGCTTGGGACAGGGGGGAGGGACTGAAGCTTTCTTT

j_gene: TRBJ1-5
d_gene: -
abundance: -
v_gene: TRBV7-9
CDR3aa: CASSYDRDNQPQHF
CDR3nt: TGTGCCAGCAGCTATGACAGAGACAATCAGCCCCAGCATTTT

j_gene: TRBJ2-7
d_gene: -
abundance: -
v_gene: TRBV21-1
CDR3aa: CASSAPRALAPYEQYF
CDR3nt: TGTGCCAGCAGCGCTCCTCGGGCCTTAGCGCCCTACGAGCAGTACTTC

j_gene: TRBJ1-1
d_gene: -
abundance: -
v_gene: TRBV9
CDR3aa: CASSVGGGMNTEAFF
CDR3nt: TGTGCCAGCAGCGTAGGGGGAGGGATGAACACTGAAGCTTTCTTT

j_gene: TRBJ1-4
d_gene: -
abundance: -
v_gene: TRBV18
CDR3aa: CASSPRDTIATNEKLFF
CDR3nt: TGTGCCAGCTCACCCCGTGATACTATCGCAACTAATGAAAAACTGTTTTTT

j_gene: TRBJ1-5
d_gene: TRBD1
abundance: -
v_gene: TRBV2
CDR3aa: CASSQGAGNQPQHF
CDR3nt: TGTGCCAGCTCACAGGGGGCGGGCAATCAGCCCCAGCATTTT

j_gene: TRBJ1-5
d_gene: TRBD1
abundance: -
v_gene: TRBV7-2
CDR3aa: CASSHGSGGYQPQHF
CDR3nt: TGTGCCAGCAGTCACGGGTCAGGGGGCTATCAGCCCCAGCATTTT

j_gene: TRBJ1-4
d_gene: TRBD1
abundance: -
v_gene: TRBV19
CDR3aa: CASSIEYRGNEKLFF
CDR3nt: TGTGCCAGTAGTATAGAGTACAGGGGTAATGAAAAACTGTTTTTT

j_gene: TRBJ1-1
d_gene: -
abundance: -
v_gene: TRBV6-1
CDR3aa: CAGSSMGNTEAFF
CDR3nt: TGTGCCGGGAGCTCAATGGGGAACACTGAAGCTTTCTTT

j_gene: TRBJ1-5
d_gene: -
abundance: -
v_gene: TRBV5-6
CDR3aa: CASSLARGFSNQPQHF
CDR3nt: TGTGCCAGCAGCTTGGCCCGGGGGTTCAGCAATCAGCCCCAGCATTTT

j_gene: TRBJ2-7
d_gene: TRBD2
abundance: -
v_gene: TRBV18
CDR3aa: CASSPKLAGAVEQYF
CDR3nt: TGTGCCAGCTCACCTAAACTAGCGGGGGCCGTTGAGCAGTACTTC

j_gene: TRBJ1-4
d_gene: TRBD1
abundance: few
v_gene: TRBV5-1
CDR3aa: CASSPRTGNEKLFF
CDR3nt: TGCGCCAGCAGCCCGCGGACAGGGAATGAAAAACTGTTTTTT

j_gene: TRBJ2-6
d_gene: -
abundance: -
v_gene: TRBV14
CDR3aa: CASSPWSSGANVLTF
CDR3nt: TGTGCCAGCAGCCCATGGAGCTCTGGGGCCAACGTCCTGACTTTC

j_gene: TRBJ1-4
d_gene: -
abundance: -
v_gene: TRBV4-2
CDR3aa: CASSSHSGSVSEKLFF
CDR3nt: TGTGCCAGCAGCTCGCATTCAGGGTCGGTATCAGAAAAACTGTTTTTT

j_gene: TRBJ1-1
d_gene: -
abundance: -
v_gene: TRBV25-1
CDR3aa: CASSLSTGTEAFF
CDR3nt: TGTGCCAGCAGTCTCTCAACGGGCACTGAAGCTTTCTTT

j_gene: TRBJ1-1
d_gene: -
abundance: once
v_gene: TRBV6-5
CDR3aa: CASRRMNTEAFF
CDR3nt: TGTGCCAGCAGGAGAATGAACACTGAAGCTTTCTTT

j_gene: TRBJ1-1
d_gene: -
abundance: few
v_gene: TRBV19
CDR3aa: CASSVRVENTEAFF
CDR3nt: TGTGCCAGTAGCGTCAGGGTAGAGAACACTGAAGCTTTCTTT

j_gene: TRBJ2-5
d_gene: TRBD2
abundance: -
v_gene: TRBV6-5
CDR3aa: CASSPTGLAAETQYF
CDR3nt: TGTGCCAGCAGCCCAACCGGGCTAGCGGCAGAGACCCAGTACTTC

j_gene: TRBJ1-1
d_gene: -
abundance: -
v_gene: TRBV30
CDR3aa: CAWSTGSWEDTEAFF
CDR3nt: TGTGCCTGGAGTACCGGGTCCTGGGAGGACACTGAAGCTTTCTTT

j_gene: TRBJ1-2
d_gene: -
abundance: once
v_gene: TRBV9
CDR3aa: CASSASVSLLYGYTF
CDR3nt: TGTGCCAGCAGCGCTTCCGTCAGTCTGCTCTATGGCTACACCTTC

j_gene: TRBJ2-1
d_gene: -
abundance: -
v_gene: TRBV27
CDR3aa: CASSLGGPGEQFF
CDR3nt: TGTGCCAGCAGTTTGGGGGGGCCTGGTGAGCAGTTCTTC

j_gene: TRBJ2-7
d_gene: TRBD2
abundance: few
v_gene: TRBV27
CDR3aa: CASSPSAGDYSYEQYF
CDR3nt: TGTGCCAGCAGTCCCTCAGCGGGGGACTATTCCTACGAGCAGTACTTC

j_gene: TRBJ2-7
d_gene: -
abundance: few
v_gene: TRBV11-2
CDR3aa: CASSLQTAYEQYF
CDR3nt: TGTGCCAGCAGCTTACAGACAGCCTACGAGCAGTACTTC

j_gene: TRBJ1-6
d_gene: -
abundance: few
v_gene: TRBV4-3
CDR3aa: CASSQDRVNRPLHF
CDR3nt: TGCGCCAGCAGCCAAGACAGGGTAAACCGGCCCCTCCACTTT

j_gene: TRBJ1-1
d_gene: TRBD1
abundance: -
v_gene: TRBV7-2
CDR3aa: CASSLDRVNTEAFF
CDR3nt: TGTGCCAGCAGCCTGGACAGGGTGAACACTGAAGCTTTCTTT

j_gene: TRBJ2-5
d_gene: TRBD1
abundance: -
v_gene: TRBV5-1
CDR3aa: CASSDPQGAQETQYF
CDR3nt: TGCGCCAGCAGCGACCCCCAGGGGGCCCAAGAGACCCAGTACTTC

j_gene: TRBJ1-1
d_gene: -
abundance: -
v_gene: TRBV6-4
CDR3aa: CASSDQGGAGEAFF
CDR3nt: TGTGCCAGCAGTGATCAGGGTGGGGCCGGTGAAGCTTTCTTT